This is a list of T cell receptor beta chains from one sample in a study of OX40 agonist ivuxolimab in advanced cancers. The method was immunoSEQ multiplex PCR; TCRdb's version includes in-frame clones alone and lacks a portion of them. The sample has around 100,000 clones; approximately 90% are singletons. The source was CD4+ or CD8+ T cells sorted from blood, collected in a trial of the OX40 agonist ivuxolimab. Receptors were obtained from an adult with an advanced solid tumor such as melanoma, head and neck, liver or kidney cancer. CDR3s leave out the opening cysteine and the closing phenylalanine or tryptophan. A row's size may be missing; if present it is once, few, many or a size class.

size	V	J	CDR3
-	TRBV7-9	TRBJ2-3	ASSFGGLKTDTQY
-	TRBV5-4	TRBJ2-7	ASGQASYEQY
-	TRBV28	TRBJ2-7	ASSLAQPMGQY
-	TRBV7-6	TRBJ2-5	ASSLGQLETQY
few	TRBV28	TRBJ1-2	ASSLIGDRVLGGYT
-	TRBV4-3	TRBJ2-3	ASSQVVASGREGGQY
-	TRBV7-7	TRBJ2-5	ASSLREGAQETQY
-	TRBV28	TRBJ2-7	ASSLGGVYEQY
-	TRBV7-8	TRBJ2-3	ASSSGTGTDTQY
-	TRBV5-1	TRBJ1-6	ASSFGRDRGSYNSPLH
-	TRBV10-3	TRBJ1-5	AISDRLDQPQH
-	TRBV5-8	TRBJ1-5	ASSDRGLGYQPQH
-	TRBV28	TRBJ2-5	ASSSKTPQTQY
-	TRBV29-1	TRBJ1-5	SVVLSGQPQH
-	TRBV6-5	TRBJ2-1	ASSRTAYNEQF
once	TRBV4-2	TRBJ2-1	ASSQDQGDKYGSYNEQF
-	TRBV29-1	TRBJ2-3	SAPPGGSTDTQY
once	TRBV18	TRBJ2-7	ASSPRTGEFSYEQY
many	TRBV5-1	TRBJ2-7	ASSVSGTRTPEQY
-	TRBV7-9	TRBJ2-7	ASSRGQGAGEQY
-	TRBV13	TRBJ1-2	ASSLGQGNYGYT